This entry is about one T cell receptor (beta chain). This clone's antigen is unknown. One base away there is no much larger clone; base qualities are not given. The data were taken from a study of a mutant IDH1 vaccine in newly diagnosed glioma (dated by TCRdb to about 2021). Regarding the study in general: Across visits V03 through V10, patients got a total of eight vaccinations, given in weeks 1, 3, 5, 7, 11, 15, 19 and 23. In the chemotherapy-containing groups, vaccination started alongside temozolomide cycles, whereas in patients who had radiotherapy alone it started 4-6 weeks after radiotherapy. The 30 to 40 treated patients were around 62% male and around 40% female, with a mean age of about 43 years. Prior to enrollment, patients had been given standard therapy consisting of radiotherapy alone, temozolomide alone, or radiochemotherapy with temozolomide, with the combination given to most patients. Peripheral blood was drawn at six visits: V03 (baseline), V05, V07, V10, V12 and V13. For exploratory analyses, longitudinal TCRB deep sequencing was carried out in around 24 treated patients wherever samples were available.

Libraries were built with the immunoSEQ multiplex PCR assay. Rearranged TCR beta chain sequences were amplified using the hsTCRB Kit according to the manufacturer's protocol. An Illumina MiSeq was used to sequence the TCRB libraries. The paper's processing steps were these. The kit vendor's proprietary platform handled demultiplexing, trimming and gene mapping. TCRdb re-hosts the immuneACCESS table, in-frame sequences only. Its copies lack some clones; in the studies checked, an unresolved V gene accounts for under half of them, and the cause for the rest is not known. The V and J calls and clone size were taken over from that table, and D and trimming were inferred from the DNA. A total of 30,000 to 35,000 clones appear in this sample, almost 90% of them only once. 20% to 25% of the sample rests with the top ten. Spanning cysteine to phenylalanine, the CDR3 consists of 14 amino acids. Only the CDR3 part of the read is kept: 42 bases, read in frame from the first base. V ends up 4 bases short and J 6 bases short, with an unmatched junction base count of 7. Reading the germline V gene gives CDR1 SGHRS and CDR2 YFSETQ.

The time point label, as the study defines it: week 11, during vaccination. Each vaccine dose, consisting of 300 ug of a 20-mer mutant IDH1 peptide in Montanide, was administered subcutaneously with topical imiquimod. Donors had newly diagnosed WHO grade 3 or 4 IDH1-mutant astrocytomas with loss of nuclear ATRX. The samples were drawn from NOA16, a multicentre, single-arm, open-label phase I trial in Germany that tested a mutant IDH1 peptide vaccine in humans for the first time. Genomic DNA for TCRB sequencing was extracted from EDTA blood using the DNeasy Blood and Tissue Kit. Points the paper makes about the study in general: Immune responses induced by the vaccine were seen in around 94% of patients across multiple MHC alleles. It was noted by the authors that analyses of patient blood samples could not be reproduced owing to sample limitations. PBMC samples for TCRB deep sequencing were selected based on availability. No apparent relationship was observed between pseudoprogression and alterations in the top peripheral T cell clonotypes detected by TCRB sequencing.

The sequence was collected from a man aged 18 to 30 with glioma. The chain links TRBV5-1 with TRBJ2-7; 10 middle bases align to TRBD2. The source material was PBMCs, sampled from a glioma patient whose treatment included an IDH1 peptide vaccine. CDR3 reads: CASSLTSGNGEQYF. The DNA sequence is given as TGCGCCAGCAGCCTTACTAGCGGGAATGGCGAGCAGTACTTC.